The T cell receptor beta chain under discussion was sequenced for a study of response to subunit inactivated influenza vaccine listed by TCRdb under 2018. Background for the entire study: Deep quantitative T cell receptor repertoire profiling was used in the study to track responses to a trivalent subunit inactivated influenza vaccine.

With regard to this clonotype: The antigen it binds to is not known. One base away there is no much larger clone; base qualities are not given.

Between the V and J ends, shortened by 8 bases and 1 base respectively, the junction contains 19 bases. The CDR3, cysteine through phenylalanine, is 16 amino acids long. Here the CDR3 DNA is all that survives: 48 bases in frame from base 1. The library was obtained by RT-PCR. TCRdb shows the sequencer as Illumina HiSeq 2500. TCRdb passed the public sequencing reads through fastp at Q25 and MiXCR, retaining productive beta sequences. Duplicate CDR3 protein sequences are folded into a single record with the most common DNA and genes. Recorded for this sample are more than 600,000 distinct CDR3 sequences; less than 20% of them occurred a single time. Roughly 11% of the sample rests with the top ten. What the authors observed across the whole study: The authors suggested that each seasonal influenza vaccination may recruit only a limited number of new T cells.

This clonotype was sampled from a man in his fifties who received an inactivated influenza vaccine. Donor details come from another sample of the same person, matched by shared clones. This chain joins TRBV12-3 or TRBV12-4 to TRBJ2-3; a confident D gene designation cannot be given. Sequenced material: PBMCs from blood, taken around 5 days after vaccination. The base sequence is TGTGCCAGCTCACACCCCCCGGGCAGTGGCACAGATACGCAGTATTTT. It translates as CASSHPPGSGTDTQYF.